A single sample is the source of the 17 T cell receptor beta chains below, sequenced in a study of glioma-infiltrating T cells. Amplification of TCR alpha and beta CDR3 regions from RNA used iRepertoire nested multiplex PCR. MiXCR, run by TCRdb on the multiplex PCR reads, gives a single entry per CDR3 protein. The data show more than 300,000 distinct CDR3 sequences, roughly two fifths seen once. Sequenced: glioma tissue, nonneoplastic brain tissue, or PBMCs (not recorded which). The source of these receptors is a human donor with low-grade glioma or glioblastoma, undergoing nonglioma brain surgery, or in good health (not recorded which).

The chain employs TRBV5-1 and TRBJ2-7, with a possible D match to TRBD1 (6 bases). The CDR3 length is 15 residues. Germline V gene lookup returns CDR1 SGHRS and CDR2 YFSETQ. Trimming removed 5 bases at V and 0 bases at J, with 15 bases between. CDR3 sequence (DNA): TGCGCCAGCAGTTTCGGACAGTCGAACTCCTACGAGCAGTACTTC. Translation: CASSFGQSNSYEQYF.

The chain joins TRBV4-1 to TRBJ2-7; a possible D gene is TRBD2 (7 bases). Germline CDR1 is MGHRA and CDR2 is YSYEKL. This CDR3 has 15 residues. V lost 1 base to trimming and J lost 2 bases, with 12 bases between them. The CDR3 spells CASSQVMRGPYEQYF. The CDR3 DNA follows: TGCGCCAGCAGCCAAGTGATGCGGGGGCCCTACGAGCAGTACTTC.

Details on this clonotype: A much larger clone is a single base away; this may be a read error. V and J are TRBV6-2 or TRBV6-3 and TRBJ1-2; D call uncertain. The CDR3 covers 15 residues. Germline CDR1 reads MNHEY; CDR2 reads SVGEGT. The DNA for the CDR3 is TGTGCCAGCAGTTCGGGCATGGACGGTTTATATGACTACACCTTC. It translates to CASSSGMDGLYDYTF.

The genes are TRBV7-2 and TRBJ1-5; 8 nucleotides align to TRBD1. The CDR3 contains 15 residues. The trim removed 5 bases at V and 5 bases at J, leaving 8 bases unmatched. Germline CDR1 SGHTA, CDR2 FQGNSA. This CDR3 reads CASSPQAGGDQPQHF. The CDR3 bases are TGTGCCAGCAGCCCCCAGGCAGGGGGCGATCAGCCCCAGCATTTT.

The CDR3 here is CASGTGGGQPQHF. DNA for the CDR3: TGTGCCTCGGGGACAGGGGGTGGTCAGCCCCAGCATTTT. The gene calls are TRBV28 and TRBJ1-5; 11 positions match TRBD1. CDR1 is MDHEN, CDR2 SYDVKM, per germline. V trimming: 11 bases; J trimming: 6 bases; junction bases outside the gene matches: 6. This CDR3 has 13 amino acids.

The CDR3, as DNA: TGCGCCAGCAGCCAAGAAACTAGCGGGGCCTACAATGAGCAGTACTTC. Its protein product is CASSQETSGAYNEQYF. This chain joins TRBV4-1 and TRBJ2-7, with 10 bases fitting TRBD2. Germline V gives CDR1 MGHRA, CDR2 YSYEKL. The trim removed 0 bases at V and 7 bases at J, leaving 9 bases unmatched. The CDR3 runs to 16 residues.

The sample holds many counts of this clonotype. V usage is TRBV27 and J usage is TRBJ1-2; perhaps TRBD1 as D (6 bases). The V end was cut by 6 bases, the J end by 2 bases, with 10 bases between. This CDR3 contains 13 residues. Per the germline V gene, CDR1 is MNHEY and CDR2 is SMNVEV (reference sequence). DNA for the CDR3: TGTGCCAGCAGGCCTACAGGGAACTATGGCTACACCTTC. Its protein product is CASRPTGNYGYTF.

The chain uses TRBV5-4 and TRBJ2-2; tentative D call: TRBD1 (5 bases). V was pared by 4 bases and J by 0 bases, with 10 bases between. Germline CDR1 SGHNT, CDR2 YYREEE (reference sequence). The CDR3 has 15 amino acids. DNA of the CDR3: TGTGCCAGCAGCAGGACACGCTCGAACACCGGGGAGCTGTTTTTT. Translated, it gives CASSRTRSNTGELFF.

This clonotype has only a few counts. The rearrangement uses TRBV4-3 and TRBJ1-1; D is undetermined. With 4 bases removed from V and 4 bases from J, the gap between germline ends came to 22 bases. Germline lookup yields CDR1 LGHNA and CDR2 YSLEER. The CDR3 extends over 17 amino acids. The CDR3 here is CASSPNVGRMAGTEAFF. The CDR3 nucleotides are TGCGCCAGCAGCCCCAATGTTGGGCGAATGGCGGGCACTGAAGCTTTCTTT.

The gene calls are TRBV25-1 and TRBJ2-1; TRBD1 or TRBD2 may be the D gene (5 bases each). Germline V CDR1 and CDR2: MGHDK, SYGVNS. The germline V and J ends were trimmed by 10 bases and 2 bases, with 12 bases remaining between them. The length of the CDR3 is 13 residues. Here the CDR3 reads CATGTATYNEQFF. The CDR3 nucleotides read TGTGCCACCGGGACGGCCACCTACAATGAGCAGTTCTTC.

This clonotype appeared a few times. The chain is built from TRBV10-3 and TRBJ2-7; D uncertain. The V end was cut by 0 bases, the J end by 5 bases, with 14 bases between. The CDR3 covers 15 residues. Germline-derived CDR1 and CDR2 are ENHRY and SYGVKD. In nucleotides, the CDR3 is TGTGCCATCAGTGAGTCCTTGGTATTTGTTCACGAGCAGTACTTC. Translation gives CAISESLVFVHEQYF.

Note on this clonotype: The missing conserved phenylalanine or tryptophan at the end of this CDR3 makes a read error likely. The chain joins TRBV24-1 to TRBJ2-2; 10 bases are shared with TRBD2. Germline-derived CDR1 and CDR2 are KGHDR and SFDVKD. V was clipped by 0 bases and J by 0 bases; unmatched bases: 3. The CDR3 covers 18 residues. The DNA for the CDR3 is TGTGCCACCAGTGATTTGACTAGCGGGGCCGCGAACACCGGGGAGCTGTTTGTT. It codes for CATSDLTSGAANTGELFV.

This chain joins TRBV7-9 and TRBJ2-7; the match to TRBD1 covers 8 bases. The V segment lost 5 bases and the J segment 3 bases; nucleotides outside the gene matches: 6. CDR3 length: 14 amino acids. CDR1 is SEHNR, CDR2 FQNEAQ, per germline (reference sequence). Here the CDR3 DNA reads TGTGCCAGCAGCCCCCGGACAGGGATCTACGAGCAGTACTTC. This sequence encodes CASSPRTGIYEQYF.

This clonotype occurred many times. V and J are TRBV6-2 or TRBV6-3 and TRBJ1-6; D gene unclear. V gave up 2 bases and J gave up 3 bases, with 11 bases separating them. Germline V gene data show CDR1 as MNHEY and CDR2 as SVGEGT. The CDR3 contains 16 residues. CDR3 residues: CASSYRRPHYNSPLHF. The CDR3, as DNA: TGTGCCAGCAGTTACAGGCGCCCGCACTATAATTCACCCCTCCACTTT.

Many counts were recorded for this clonotype. The chain has TRBV27 and TRBJ1-1; 7 positions agree with TRBD1. V shed 6 bases and J 4 bases; nucleotides not matched to a gene: 8. The CDR3 has 14 amino acids. Germline CDR1 reads MNHEY; CDR2 reads SMNVEV (reference sequence). As DNA, the CDR3 is TGTGCCAGCAGCATCCAATCAGGGGGCACTGAAGCTTTCTTT. Translation: CASSIQSGGTEAFF.

The V gene is TRBV29-1, the J gene TRBJ2-3; D uncertain. Germline V lookup: CDR1 SQVTM, CDR2 ANQGSEA. This CDR3 is 14 amino acids long. Trimming removed 7 bases at V and 2 bases at J, with 16 bases between. CDR3 in DNA: TGCAGCGCTGCCCGGACCGCCTACACAGATACGCAGTATTTT. The encoded protein is CSAARTAYTDTQYF.

The V call is TRBV28, the J call TRBJ2-7, with TRBD1 matching 9 bases. J lost 6 bases, V lost 5 bases, and 11 bases had no gene match. Germline CDR1 MDHEN, CDR2 SYDVKM. The CDR3 is made up of 15 amino acids. CDR3 in amino acids: CASSPGSRDRVEQYF. In nucleotides, the CDR3 is TGTGCCAGCAGTCCCGGTTCCCGGGACAGGGTCGAGCAGTACTTC.